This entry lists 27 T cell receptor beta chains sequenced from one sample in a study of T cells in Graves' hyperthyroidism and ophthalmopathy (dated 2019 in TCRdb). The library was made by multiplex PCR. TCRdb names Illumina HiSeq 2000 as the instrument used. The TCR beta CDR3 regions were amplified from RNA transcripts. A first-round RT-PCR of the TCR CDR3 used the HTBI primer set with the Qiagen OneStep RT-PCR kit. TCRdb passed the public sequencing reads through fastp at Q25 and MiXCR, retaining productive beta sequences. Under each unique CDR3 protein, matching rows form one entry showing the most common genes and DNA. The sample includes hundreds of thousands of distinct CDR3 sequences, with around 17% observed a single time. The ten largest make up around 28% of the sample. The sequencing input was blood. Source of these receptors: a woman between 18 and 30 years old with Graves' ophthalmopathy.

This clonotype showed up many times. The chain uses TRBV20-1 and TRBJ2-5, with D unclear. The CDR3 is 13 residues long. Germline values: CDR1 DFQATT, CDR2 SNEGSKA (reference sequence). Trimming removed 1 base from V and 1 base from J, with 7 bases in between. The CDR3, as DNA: TGCAGTGCTAGAGTTCCCCGCCAAGAGACCCAGTACTTC. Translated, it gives CSARVPRQETQYF.

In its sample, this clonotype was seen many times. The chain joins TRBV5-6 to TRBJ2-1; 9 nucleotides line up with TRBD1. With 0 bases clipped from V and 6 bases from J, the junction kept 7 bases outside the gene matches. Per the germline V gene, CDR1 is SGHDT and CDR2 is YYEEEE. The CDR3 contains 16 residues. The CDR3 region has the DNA TGTGCCAGCAGCTTGGTACCGGGACAGGGTCGCAATGAGCAGTTCTTC. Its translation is CASSLVPGQGRNEQFF.

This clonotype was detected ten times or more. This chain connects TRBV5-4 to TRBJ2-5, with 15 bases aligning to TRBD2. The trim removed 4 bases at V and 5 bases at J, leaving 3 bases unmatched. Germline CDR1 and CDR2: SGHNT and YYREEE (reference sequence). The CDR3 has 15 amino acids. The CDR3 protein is CASSGGTSGGETQYF. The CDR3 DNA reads TGTGCCAGCAGCGGAGGGACTAGCGGGGGGGAGACCCAGTACTTC. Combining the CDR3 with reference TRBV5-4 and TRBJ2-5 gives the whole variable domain ETGVTQSPTHLIKTRGQQVTLRCSSQSGHNTVSWYQQALGQGPQFIFQYYREEENGRGNFPPRFSGLQFPNYSSELNVNALELDDSALYLCASSGGTSGGETQYFGPGTRLLVL.

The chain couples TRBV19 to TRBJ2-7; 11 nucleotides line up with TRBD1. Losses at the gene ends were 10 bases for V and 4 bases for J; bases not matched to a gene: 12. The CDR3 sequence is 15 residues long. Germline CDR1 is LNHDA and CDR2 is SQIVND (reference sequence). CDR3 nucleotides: TGTGCCACCTCCTCCCTGGGGACAGGGGGGTACGAGCAGTACTTC. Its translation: CATSSLGTGGYEQYF. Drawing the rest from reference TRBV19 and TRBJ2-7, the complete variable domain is DGGITQSPKYLFRKEGQNVTLSCEQNLNHDAMYWYRQDPGQGLRLIYYSQIVNDFQKGDIAEGYSVSREKKESFPLTVTSAQKNPTAFYLCATSSLGTGGYEQYFGPGTRLTVT.

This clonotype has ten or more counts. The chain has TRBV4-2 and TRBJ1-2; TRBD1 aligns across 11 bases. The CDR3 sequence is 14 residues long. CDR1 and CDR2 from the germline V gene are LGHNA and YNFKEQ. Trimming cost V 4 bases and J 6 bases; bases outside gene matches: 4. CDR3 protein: CASSLRDRGDGYTF. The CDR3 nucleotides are TGTGCCAGCAGCCTCCGGGACAGGGGGGATGGCTACACCTTC.

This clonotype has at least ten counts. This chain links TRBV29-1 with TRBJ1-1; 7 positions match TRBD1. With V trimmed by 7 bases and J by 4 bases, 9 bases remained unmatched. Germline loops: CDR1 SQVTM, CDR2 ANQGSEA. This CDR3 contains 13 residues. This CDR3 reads CSARTGVITEAFF. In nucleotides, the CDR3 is TGCAGCGCGCGTACAGGGGTTATCACTGAAGCTTTCTTT.

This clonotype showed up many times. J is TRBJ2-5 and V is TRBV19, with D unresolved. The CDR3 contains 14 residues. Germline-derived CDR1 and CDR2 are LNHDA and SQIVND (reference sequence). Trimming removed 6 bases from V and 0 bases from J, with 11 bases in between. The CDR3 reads CASSPRLYQETQYF. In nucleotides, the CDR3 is TGTGCCAGTAGCCCTCGACTCTACCAAGAGACCCAGTACTTC.

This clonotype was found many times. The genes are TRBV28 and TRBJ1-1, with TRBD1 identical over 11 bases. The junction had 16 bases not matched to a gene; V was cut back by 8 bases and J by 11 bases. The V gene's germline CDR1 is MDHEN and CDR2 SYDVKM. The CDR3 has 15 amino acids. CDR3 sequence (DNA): TGTGCCAGCTCACCTGCGGGACAGGGGGTAGTTAGTGCTTTCTTT. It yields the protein CASSPAGQGVVSAFF.

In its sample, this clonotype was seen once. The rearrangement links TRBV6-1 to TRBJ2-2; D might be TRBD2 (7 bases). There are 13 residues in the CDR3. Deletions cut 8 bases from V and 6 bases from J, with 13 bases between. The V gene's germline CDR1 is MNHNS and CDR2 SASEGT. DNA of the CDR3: TGTGCCAGCGGGGGGGCCAAGGCCGGGGAGCTGTTTTTT. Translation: CASGGAKAGELFF.

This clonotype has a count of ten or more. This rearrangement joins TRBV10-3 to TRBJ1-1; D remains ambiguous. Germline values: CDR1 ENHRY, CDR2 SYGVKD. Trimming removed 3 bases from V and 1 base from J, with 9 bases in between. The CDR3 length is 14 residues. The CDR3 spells CAISDRVKNTEAFF. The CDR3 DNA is TGTGCCATCAGTGACAGAGTCAAGAACACTGAAGCTTTCTTT.

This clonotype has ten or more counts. This chain's CDR3 is CASKGDTEAFF. The CDR3 DNA reads as TGTGCCAGCAAGGGTGACACTGAAGCTTTCTTT. The chain carries TRBV2 and TRBJ1-1, with unresolved D. V was clipped by 7 bases and J by 3 bases, with 6 bases between them. The CDR3 sequence is 11 residues long. Germline V CDR1 and CDR2: SNHLY, FYNNEI.

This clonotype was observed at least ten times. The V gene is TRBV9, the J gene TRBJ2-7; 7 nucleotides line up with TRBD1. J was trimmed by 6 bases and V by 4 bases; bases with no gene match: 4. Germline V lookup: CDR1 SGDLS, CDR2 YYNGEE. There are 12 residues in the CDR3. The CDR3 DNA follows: TGTGCCAGCAGCACCCACAGGGGCGAGCAGTACTTC. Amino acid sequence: CASSTHRGEQYF.

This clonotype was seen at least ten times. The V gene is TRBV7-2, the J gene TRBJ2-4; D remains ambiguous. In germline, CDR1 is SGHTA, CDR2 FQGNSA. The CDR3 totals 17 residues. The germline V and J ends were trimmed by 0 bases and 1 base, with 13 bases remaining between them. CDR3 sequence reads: CASSLAGLLLAKNIQYF. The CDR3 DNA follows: TGTGCCAGCAGCTTAGCCGGCCTTCTCCTGGCCAAAAACATTCAGTACTTC.

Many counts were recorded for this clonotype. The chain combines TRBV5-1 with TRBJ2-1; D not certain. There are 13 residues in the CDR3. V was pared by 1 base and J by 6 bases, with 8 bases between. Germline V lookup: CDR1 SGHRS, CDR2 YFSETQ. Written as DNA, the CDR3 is TGCGCCAGCAGCTTGATAGGGTTCAATGAGCAGTTCTTC. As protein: CASSLIGFNEQFF.

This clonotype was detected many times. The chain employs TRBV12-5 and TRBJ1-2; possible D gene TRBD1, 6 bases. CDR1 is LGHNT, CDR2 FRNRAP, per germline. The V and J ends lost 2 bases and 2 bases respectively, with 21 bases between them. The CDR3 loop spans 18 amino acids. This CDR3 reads CASGLTPWGDTYNYGYTF. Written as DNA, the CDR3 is TGTGCTAGTGGTTTGACCCCCTGGGGGGACACTTACAACTATGGCTACACCTTC.

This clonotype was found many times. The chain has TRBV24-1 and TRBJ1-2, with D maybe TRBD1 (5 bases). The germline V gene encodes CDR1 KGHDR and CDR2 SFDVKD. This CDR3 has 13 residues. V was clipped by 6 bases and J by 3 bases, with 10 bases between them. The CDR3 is CATSSARDYGYTF. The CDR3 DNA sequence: TGTGCCACCAGTTCTGCCAGGGACTATGGCTACACCTTC.

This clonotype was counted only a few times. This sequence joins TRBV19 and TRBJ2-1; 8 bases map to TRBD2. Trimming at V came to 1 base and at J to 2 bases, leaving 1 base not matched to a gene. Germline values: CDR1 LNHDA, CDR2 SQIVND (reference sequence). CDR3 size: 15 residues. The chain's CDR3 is CASSIGGLAYNEQFF. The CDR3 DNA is TGTGCCAGTAGTATAGGGGGACTAGCCTACAATGAGCAGTTCTTC.

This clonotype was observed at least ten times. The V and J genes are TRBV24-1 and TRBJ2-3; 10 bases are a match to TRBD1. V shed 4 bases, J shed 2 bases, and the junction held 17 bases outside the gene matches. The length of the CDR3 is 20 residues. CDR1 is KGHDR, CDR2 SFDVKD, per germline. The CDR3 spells CATSDPSPGTGAPYTDTQYF. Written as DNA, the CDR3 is TGTGCCACCAGTGACCCCAGCCCCGGGACAGGGGCCCCCTACACAGATACGCAGTATTTT.

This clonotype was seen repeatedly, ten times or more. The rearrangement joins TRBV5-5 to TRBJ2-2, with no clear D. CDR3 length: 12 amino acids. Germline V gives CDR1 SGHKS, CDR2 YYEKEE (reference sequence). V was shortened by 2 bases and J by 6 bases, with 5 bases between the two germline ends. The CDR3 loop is CASSFQAGELFF. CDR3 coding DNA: TGTGCCAGCAGCTTCCAGGCCGGGGAGCTGTTTTTT.

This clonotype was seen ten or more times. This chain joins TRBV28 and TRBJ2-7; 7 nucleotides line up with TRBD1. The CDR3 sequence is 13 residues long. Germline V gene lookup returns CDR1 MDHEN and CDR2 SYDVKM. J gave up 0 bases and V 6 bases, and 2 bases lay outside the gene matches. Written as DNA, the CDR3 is TGTGCCAGCAGATACAGGGGCTCCTACGAGCAGTACTTC. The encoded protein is CASRYRGSYEQYF.

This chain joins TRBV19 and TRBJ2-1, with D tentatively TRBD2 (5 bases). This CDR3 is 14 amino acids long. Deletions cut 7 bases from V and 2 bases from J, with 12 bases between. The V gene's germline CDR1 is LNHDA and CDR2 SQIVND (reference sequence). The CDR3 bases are TGTGCCAGTACCCCGGGGTTAACCTACAATGAGCAGTTCTTC. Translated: CASTPGLTYNEQFF.

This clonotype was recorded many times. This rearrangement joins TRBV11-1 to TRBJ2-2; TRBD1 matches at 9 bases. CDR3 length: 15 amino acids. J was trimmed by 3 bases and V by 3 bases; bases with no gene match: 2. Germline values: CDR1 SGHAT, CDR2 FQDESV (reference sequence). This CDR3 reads CASSLGQGDTGELFF. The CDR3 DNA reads TGTGCCAGCAGCTTGGGACAGGGTGACACCGGGGAGCTGTTTTTT. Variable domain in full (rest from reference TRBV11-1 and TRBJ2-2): EAEVAQSPRYKITEKSQAVAFWCDPISGHATLYWYRQILGQGPELLVQFQDESVVDDSQLPKDRFSAERLKGVDSTLKIQPAELGDSAMYLCASSLGQGDTGELFFGEGSRLTVL.

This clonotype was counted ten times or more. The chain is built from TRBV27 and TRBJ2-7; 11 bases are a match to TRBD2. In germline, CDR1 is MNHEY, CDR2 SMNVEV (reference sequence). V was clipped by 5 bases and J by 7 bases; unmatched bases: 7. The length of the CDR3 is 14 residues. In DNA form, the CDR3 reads TGTGCCAGCAGTGTAGCGGGAGGGCTCGGTGAGCAGTACTTC. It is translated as CASSVAGGLGEQYF.

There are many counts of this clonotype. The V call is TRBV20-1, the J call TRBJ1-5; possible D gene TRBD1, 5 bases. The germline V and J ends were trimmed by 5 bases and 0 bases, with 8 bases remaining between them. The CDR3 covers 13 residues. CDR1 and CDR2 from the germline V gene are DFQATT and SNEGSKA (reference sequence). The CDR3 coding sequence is TGCAGTGCTCAGGGTTATAGCAATCAGCCCCAGCATTTT. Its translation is CSAQGYSNQPQHF.

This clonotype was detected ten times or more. The CDR3 region is CASSLPGTGGVVPEAFF. The CDR3 nucleotides read TGTGCCAGCAGTCTCCCCGGGACAGGGGGGGTAGTACCTGAAGCTTTCTTT. The chain employs TRBV12-3 or TRBV12-4 and TRBJ1-1, with 11 nucleotides matching TRBD1. Losses at the gene ends were 5 bases for V and 6 bases for J; bases not matched to a gene: 14. This CDR3 spans 17 amino acids.

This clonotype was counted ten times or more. Here the CDR3 reads CASSPLSYEQYF. The DNA for the CDR3 is TGTGCCAGCAGCCCCCTTTCCTACGAGCAGTACTTC. The chain uses TRBV7-2 and TRBJ2-7, with unresolved D. V lost 5 bases to trimming and J lost 1 base, with 6 bases between them. This CDR3 spans 12 amino acids. The germline gives CDR1 SGHTA, CDR2 FQGNSA.

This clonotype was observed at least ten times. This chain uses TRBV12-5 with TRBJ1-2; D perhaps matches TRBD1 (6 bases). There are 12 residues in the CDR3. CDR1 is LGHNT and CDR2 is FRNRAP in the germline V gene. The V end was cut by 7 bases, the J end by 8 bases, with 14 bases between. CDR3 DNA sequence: TGTGCTAGTGAAAACGACAGGACCGGCTACACCTTC. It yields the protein CASENDRTGYTF.